These 10 T cell receptor beta chains were all obtained from the same sample, sequenced in a study of T cell responses to AZD1222 COVID-19 vaccine. Assay used: immunoSEQ multiplex PCR; TCRdb lists only in-frame clones, some missing. Of about 86,000 clones in the sample, 89% were seen once. Specimen: peripheral blood, collected on day 0 of AZD1222 vaccination. The receptors stem from an adult in good health.

The CDR3 spells CASSSGVGGNIQYF. CDR3 in DNA: TGTGCCAGCAGCTCGGGCGTCGGCGGGAACATTCAGTACTTC. This sequence joins TRBV5-8 and TRBJ2-4, with D perhaps matching TRBD2 (5 bases). The V gene lost 3 bases and the J gene lost 7 bases, with 14 bases spanning the gap. The CDR3 is 14 residues long. From germline, CDR1 is SGHTS and CDR2 YDEGEE.

The chain is built from TRBV10-3 and TRBJ1-5; D is unclear. Germline V gives CDR1 ENHRY, CDR2 SYGVKD. This CDR3 spans 15 amino acids. The V end was cut by 0 bases, the J end by 1 base, with 7 bases between. CDR3 DNA: TGTGCCATCAGTGAGTCGTTGGAAAGCAATCAGCCCCAGCATTTT. Its protein product is CAISESLESNQPQHF.

This clone showed up just a few times. The chain recombines TRBV18 with TRBJ2-7, with D hard to call. The germline V gene encodes CDR1 KGHSH and CDR2 LQKENI. With 1 base removed from V and 2 bases from J, the gap between germline ends came to 9 bases. There are 14 residues in the CDR3. This CDR3 reads CASSPRQDAYEQYF. The CDR3 DNA is TGTGCCAGCTCACCACGGCAGGATGCCTACGAGCAGTACTTC. Variable domain in full (rest from reference TRBV18 and TRBJ2-7): NAGVMQNPRHLVRRRGQEARLRCSPMKGHSHVYWYRQLPEEGLKFMVYLQKENIIDESGMPKERFSAEFPKEGPSILRIQQVVRGDSAAYFCASSPRQDAYEQYFGPGTRLTVT.

This rearrangement joins TRBV10-1 to TRBJ2-1; D might be TRBD1 (6 bases). Germline loops: CDR1 WNHNN, CDR2 SYGVQD (reference sequence). Trimming left V 2 bases short and J 15 bases short, with 17 bases between. This CDR3 has 13 amino acids. The CDR3 region has the DNA TGCGCCAGCAGTGAGGGGGGACAATTGGAACGGTTCTTC. This codes for CASSEGGQLERFF.

The V call is TRBV2, the J call TRBJ1-1; D gene ambiguous. The germline CDR1 and CDR2 sequences are SNHLY and FYNNEI. V lost 6 bases, J lost 3 bases, and 14 bases lay in between. This CDR3 is built from 14 residues. This CDR3 reads CASRVDRGDTEAFF. The CDR3 DNA sequence: TGTGCCAGCAGAGTAGACCGGGGAGACACTGAAGCTTTCTTT. Together with reference TRBV2 and TRBJ1-1, the CDR3 gives the full variable domain: EPEVTQTPSHQVTQMGQEVILRCVPISNHLYFYWYRQILGQKVEFLVSFYNNEISEKSEIFDDQFSVERPDGSNFTLKIRSTKLEDSAMYFCASRVDRGDTEAFFGQGTRLTVV.

The V and J genes are TRBV5-4 and TRBJ2-1, with 8 nucleotides matching TRBD2. The CDR3 loop spans 15 amino acids. V was clipped by 4 bases and J by 6 bases; unmatched bases: 9. Germline loops: CDR1 SGHNT, CDR2 YYREEE (reference sequence). The CDR3 sequence: CASSPPGGRFNEQFF. In DNA, the CDR3 is TGTGCCAGCAGCCCCCCCGGCGGGAGGTTCAATGAGCAGTTCTTC.

The rearrangement joins TRBV5-1 to TRBJ2-1; perhaps D is TRBD1 or TRBD2 (5 bases each). V was shortened by 2 bases and J by 9 bases, with 12 bases between the two germline ends. This CDR3 spans 13 amino acids. Per the germline V gene, CDR1 is SGHRS and CDR2 is YFSETQ. CDR3: CASSFRGDGEQFF. The CDR3 region has the DNA TGCGCCAGCAGCTTTAGGGGAGATGGTGAGCAGTTCTTC.

The chain has TRBV3-1 (or the pseudogene TRBV3-2) and TRBJ2-3; no clear D gene. V lost 0 bases and J 0 bases, leaving 13 bases between the germline ends. Germline V gives CDR1 LGHDT, CDR2 YNNKEL (reference sequence). This CDR3 comprises 17 residues. The CDR3 region is CASSQDSWIPSTDTQYF. Here the CDR3 DNA reads TGTGCCAGCAGCCAAGATTCGTGGATACCTAGCACAGATACGCAGTATTTT.

This clone appeared a few times. V gene TRBV2 combines with J gene TRBJ1-1; D remains ambiguous. CDR1 SNHLY and CDR2 FYNNEI come from the germline V gene. The V and J ends lost 6 bases and 7 bases respectively, with 9 bases between them. This CDR3 is built from 11 residues. The CDR3 DNA reads TGTGCCAGCAGGCAGACTATTGAAGCTTTCTTT. Its protein product is CASRQTIEAFF.

The V gene is TRBV6-5, the J gene TRBJ1-6, with a tentative D call TRBD1 (5 bases). CDR3 size: 13 residues. V lost 11 bases, J lost 7 bases, and 15 bases lay in between. Germline-derived CDR1 and CDR2 are MNHEY and SVGAGI. The CDR3 coding sequence is TGTGCCGGCGGGACCGGGGGGAATTCACCCCTCCACTTT. As protein: CAGGTGGNSPLHF.